The 26 T cell receptor beta chains below all came from one sample that was sequenced in a study of radiation and T cells in renal cell carcinoma. Generated by immunoSEQ multiplex PCR, the TCRdb table keeps only in-frame clones and is missing some. The sample yields about 83,000 clones, approximately 87% seen once. Time point: blood 4 weeks post-SBRT, at nephrectomy. Sample treatment: 15 Gy SBRT to primary tumor, nephrectomy 4 weeks later. This material consisted of blood, taken from a patient whose treatment included radiotherapy and nephrectomy. Source of these receptors: a woman aged 60-75 years with renal cell carcinoma.

A remark on this clone: The junction departs from germline at one end; a sequencing error may be responsible. This chain uses TRBV2 with TRBJ1-3, with D uncertain. CDR1 and CDR2 (germline): SNHLY, FYNNEI. The CDR3 has 15 residues. CDR3 sequence reads: CASSGVGRAGNTIYF. The DNA of the CDR3 is TGTGCCAGCAGTGGAGTCGGCCGGGCTGGGAACACCATATATTTT.

The chain recombines TRBV27 with TRBJ2-5; 7 nucleotides line up with TRBD1. The CDR3 covers 15 residues. Germline CDR1 and CDR2: MNHEY and SMNVEV (reference sequence). V lost 0 bases, J lost 1 base, and 2 bases stayed unmatched. For the CDR3, the DNA is TGTGCCAGCAGTTTATCTTGGGACAGCCAAGAGACCCAGTACTTC. It encodes CASSLSWDSQETQYF.

The table lists this clone with a few counts. The gene calls are TRBV19 and TRBJ2-5, with 10 bases aligning to TRBD1. This CDR3 region has 16 residues. J lost 2 bases, V lost 4 bases, and 7 bases had no gene match. Germline V gene lookup returns CDR1 LNHDA and CDR2 SQIVND (reference sequence). CDR3 nucleotides: TGTGCCAGTAGTACCCGGCCGGGACAGGGGCAAGAGACCCAGTACTTC. As protein: CASSTRPGQGQETQYF.

In DNA form, the CDR3 reads TGTGCCAGCCGGAATACTGGAAACACCATATATTTT. Amino acid sequence: CASRNTGNTIYF. This rearrangement joins TRBV2 to TRBJ1-3, with D unclear. This CDR3 comprises 12 residues. Trimming pared 8 bases from V and 2 bases from J, leaving 7 bases between. The germline V gene has CDR1 SNHLY and CDR2 FYNNEI.

The chain recombines TRBV2 with TRBJ2-5; D is possibly TRBD1 (5 bases). The V gene's germline CDR1 is SNHLY and CDR2 FYNNEI. The CDR3 runs to 15 residues. V dropped 5 bases and J dropped 3 bases, with 16 bases sitting between them. DNA for the CDR3: TGTGCCAGCAGTCACGCCCGGACAAATAAAGAGACCCAGTACTTC. It codes for CASSHARTNKETQYF.

V usage is TRBV4-1 and J usage is TRBJ2-7; D remains unclear. This CDR3 spans 14 amino acids. V gave up 1 base and J gave up 2 bases, with 9 bases separating them. From germline, CDR1 is MGHRA and CDR2 YSYEKL. CDR3 residues: CASSQGGKAYEQYF. The CDR3 region has the DNA TGCGCCAGCAGCCAAGGTGGGAAAGCCTACGAGCAGTACTTC.

The V and J genes are TRBV4-3 and TRBJ2-4, with a tentative D call TRBD1 (6 bases). CDR3 length equals 15 residues. Trimming took off 4 bases at V and 3 bases at J, with 13 bases between the two ends. Per germline, CDR1 LGHNA and CDR2 YSLEER. Written as DNA, the CDR3 is TGCGCCAGCAGCCGGTCAGGGGCGGACAAAAACATTCAGTACTTC. Its translation: CASSRSGADKNIQYF.

This rearrangement joins TRBV18 to TRBJ1-2; D is ambiguous. CDR3 length: 14 residues. Germline values: CDR1 KGHSH, CDR2 LQKENI. V was cut by 2 bases and J by 0 bases, with 7 bases left in between. CDR3 DNA sequence: TGTGCCAGCTCACCAGATCGTACTAACTATGGCTACACCTTC. This codes for CASSPDRTNYGYTF.

V and J are TRBV9 and TRBJ2-2; the match to TRBD2 covers 10 bases. The CDR3 sequence is 15 residues long. With V trimmed by 4 bases and J by 4 bases, 4 bases remained unmatched. The germline gives CDR1 SGDLS, CDR2 YYNGEE. CDR3 nucleotide sequence: TGTGCCAGCAGCCAAGGACTAGCGGCCACCGGGGAGCTGTTTTTT. Its translation is CASSQGLAATGELFF.

The V and J genes are TRBV28 and TRBJ1-6, with TRBD1 matching 10 bases. In germline, CDR1 is MDHEN, CDR2 SYDVKM. The CDR3 runs 15 residues. Losses at the gene ends were 5 bases for V and 9 bases for J; bases not matched to a gene: 7. CDR3 residues: CASSLRTGGASPLHF. For the CDR3, the DNA is TGTGCCAGCAGTCTACGGACAGGGGGGGCTTCACCCCTCCACTTT. The whole variable domain, filled in from reference TRBV28 and TRBJ1-6, reads DVKVTQSSRYLVKRTGEKVFLECVQDMDHENMFWYRQDPGLGLRLIYFSYDVKMKEKGDIPEGYSVSREKKERFSLILESASTNQTSMYLCASSLRTGGASPLHFGNGTRLTVT.

In its sample, this clone ranks as medium-sized. The rearrangement joins TRBV19 to TRBJ2-3, with TRBD2 identical over 8 bases. The CDR3 is 17 residues long. Per the germline V gene, CDR1 is LNHDA and CDR2 is SQIVND (reference sequence). Unmatched junction bases numbered 12, after V lost 6 bases and J lost 1 base. CDR3 residues: CASRPSFPAGGTDTQYF. CDR3 nucleotide sequence: TGTGCCAGTAGGCCATCCTTTCCAGCGGGAGGCACAGATACGCAGTATTTT.

This clone was detected once. The V call is TRBV6-1, the J call TRBJ1-4, with D maybe TRBD1 (5 bases). Germline values: CDR1 MNHNS, CDR2 SASEGT. Trimming stripped 3 bases from V and 6 bases from J, with 17 bases between. The CDR3 totals 16 residues. CDR3 residues: CASSDRDGVLDEKLFF. In nucleotides, the CDR3 is TGTGCCAGCAGTGACCGGGACGGTGTCCTGGATGAAAAACTGTTTTTT.

The chain carries TRBV27 and TRBJ2-5; 8 positions match TRBD2. This CDR3 contains 15 residues. The V and J ends lost 1 base and 1 base, in that order; junction bases with no gene match: 2. Germline values: CDR1 MNHEY, CDR2 SMNVEV (reference sequence). CDR3 coding DNA: TGTGCCAGCAGTTTATTTACTAGCGGCCAAGAGACCCAGTACTTC. Encoded protein: CASSLFTSGQETQYF.

This chain uses TRBV28 with TRBJ1-1; no clear D gene. The CDR3 runs 14 residues. The V gene lost 3 bases and the J gene lost 2 bases, with 10 bases spanning the gap. CDR1 is MDHEN and CDR2 is SYDVKM in the germline V gene. The CDR3 spells CASSFVVSNTEAFF. Written as DNA, the CDR3 is TGTGCCAGCAGTTTTGTTGTCTCAAACACTGAAGCTTTCTTT.

This chain uses TRBV30 with TRBJ2-3; 12 positions match TRBD2. The germline CDR1 and CDR2 sequences are GTSNPN and SVGIG (reference sequence). Trimming removed 0 bases from V and 1 base from J; junction bases left unmatched: 2. This CDR3 contains 16 residues. The DNA of the CDR3 is TGTGCCTGGAGTGTCCTAGCGGGGGGGGGCACAGATACGCAGTATTTT. This sequence encodes CAWSVLAGGGTDTQYF.

The chain is built from TRBV28 and TRBJ1-3; TRBD1 matches at 8 bases. The ends lost 2 bases at V and 0 bases at J; junction bases unmatched: 6. Germline loops: CDR1 MDHEN, CDR2 SYDVKM. The CDR3 runs 17 residues. CDR3 in DNA: TGTGCCAGCAGTTTAAGGACAGGGCGAATCTCTGGAAACACCATATATTTT. It codes for CASSLRTGRISGNTIYF.

This clone was seen just once. The J gene is TRBJ2-7, the V gene TRBV28; possibly TRBD2 for D (7 bases). The ends were cut back, 2 bases at V and 3 bases at J, with 11 bases in the middle. The CDR3 has 14 residues. The germline CDR1 and CDR2 sequences are MDHEN and SYDVKM. CDR3 loop: CASSLGGGDYEQYF. CDR3 bases: TGTGCCAGCAGTTTAGGGGGGGGCGACTACGAGCAGTACTTC.

The chain is built from TRBV27 and TRBJ2-7; 7 nucleotides match TRBD1. The CDR3 loop spans 13 amino acids. The ends lost 4 bases at V and 6 bases at J; junction bases unmatched: 6. Germline V gene sequence: CDR1 MNHEY, CDR2 SMNVEV (reference sequence). The CDR3 sequence is CASSWTGRGEQYF. The CDR3 region has the DNA TGTGCCAGCAGTTGGACAGGAAGGGGCGAGCAGTACTTC.

This clone was seen a few times. This chain joins TRBV6-1 and TRBJ2-7; 8 nucleotides match TRBD2. This CDR3 has 17 residues. CDR1 is MNHNS and CDR2 is SASEGT in the germline V gene. V was clipped by 1 base and J by 4 bases; unmatched bases: 12. For the CDR3, the DNA is TGTGCCAGCAGTGAAGAGGCAGCGGGGGTAGGGGTTTACGAGCAGTACTTC. It yields the protein CASSEEAAGVGVYEQYF.

The chain is built from TRBV5-1 and TRBJ2-2; perhaps TRBD1 as D (6 bases). This CDR3 spans 15 amino acids. The germline V and J ends were trimmed by 0 bases and 4 bases, with 10 bases remaining between them. CDR1 and CDR2 (germline): SGHRS, YFSETQ. CDR3 in amino acids: CASSLEGTTTGELFF. The CDR3 nucleotides read TGCGCCAGCAGCTTGGAGGGGACAACCACCGGGGAGCTGTTTTTT.

The chain couples TRBV7-2 to TRBJ1-6; D is ambiguous. The length of the CDR3 is 16 residues. The V gene's germline CDR1 is SGHTA and CDR2 FQGNSA. The germline V and J ends were trimmed by 5 bases and 5 bases, with 16 bases remaining between them. The chain's CDR3 is CASSPREGRNNSPLHF. CDR3 nucleotide sequence: TGTGCCAGCAGCCCCCGGGAAGGGCGGAATAATTCACCCCTCCACTTT.

The rearrangement uses TRBV5-1 and TRBJ2-5; a possible D gene is TRBD2 (5 bases). The germline V gene encodes CDR1 SGHRS and CDR2 YFSETQ. V dropped 4 bases and J dropped 1 base, with 11 bases sitting between them. The CDR3 has 14 residues. CDR3 DNA sequence: TGCGCCAGCAGCAAGGACTGGTCCCAAGAGACCCAGTACTTC. It codes for CASSKDWSQETQYF.

The gene calls are TRBV7-2 and TRBJ1-3; TRBD1 matches 10 bases. The V segment lost 3 bases and the J segment 2 bases; nucleotides outside the gene matches: 4. Germline CDR1 and CDR2: SGHTA and FQGNSA. The CDR3 runs to 16 residues. CDR3 in amino acids: CASSFRQGAAGNTIYF. Written as DNA, the CDR3 is TGTGCCAGCAGCTTCAGACAGGGGGCGGCTGGAAACACCATATATTTT.

The genes are TRBV9 and TRBJ2-5, with D possibly being TRBD2 (5 bases). The V end lost 5 bases, the J end lost 5 bases, and 16 bases lay between the germline ends. The CDR3 is made up of 14 amino acids. Germline values: CDR1 SGDLS, CDR2 YYNGEE. The chain's CDR3 is CASRHLGVGETQYF. CDR3 sequence (DNA): TGTGCCAGCAGGCACCTCGGGGTAGGGGAGACCCAGTACTTC.

This clone was picked up a small number of times. V is TRBV7-2 and J is TRBJ2-1; 11 bases align to TRBD1. The germline CDR1 and CDR2 sequences are SGHTA and FQGNSA. This CDR3 has 15 amino acids. After removal of 6 bases from V and 4 bases from J, the junction contained 5 bases not matched to a gene. The CDR3 DNA sequence: TGTGCCAGCAGACTAGGACAGGGGGCATACAATGAGCAGTTCTTC. This translates into CASRLGQGAYNEQFF.

The CDR3 bases are TGTGCCAGCAGTTTACAGGGCGAGCAGTATTTT. Translating it yields CASSLQGEQYF. This chain joins TRBV28 and TRBJ2-3; D possibly corresponds to TRBD1 (5 bases). The CDR3 contains 11 residues. The ends were cut back, 2 bases at V and 11 bases at J, with 8 bases in the middle. Germline CDR1 MDHEN, CDR2 SYDVKM.